This note documents a single T cell receptor (beta chain) sequence. Its antigen is unidentified. This record belongs to a study of T cell responses to AZD1222 COVID-19 vaccine. Findings of the study overall: Baseline testing showed seropositivity in only six AZD1222 recipients. It was only after the peak T cell response that any repertoires were sampled.

Assay: immunoSEQ multiplex PCR; the TCRdb copy retains only in-frame clones and omits some. The sample yields about 140,000 clones, roughly 80% seen once. The source was peripheral blood, collected on day 0 of AZD1222 vaccination. The receptor comes from an adult in good health.

CDR3 coding DNA: TGTGCCAGCAGCCAAACGCGCGGACAGGGTCGTGGCTACACCTTC. Translating gives CASSQTRGQGRGYTF. The chain combines TRBV14 with TRBJ1-2; TRBD1 matches 8 bases. Trimming removed 2 bases from V and 7 bases from J; junction bases left unmatched: 9. The CDR3 is 15 residues long. Germline assignment: CDR1 SGHDN and CDR2 FVKESK. The variable domain in full, completed from reference TRBV14 and TRBJ1-2, reads EAGVTQFPSHSVIEKGQTVTLRCDPISGHDNLYWYRRVMGKEIKFLLHFVKESKQDESGMPNNRFLAERTGGTYSTLKVQPAELEDSGVYFCASSQTRGQGRGYTFGSGTRLTVV.